This TCR beta chain was sequenced for a study of shared clonotypes between healthy human individuals. The protocol was immunoSEQ multiplex PCR, while the TCRdb copy is restricted to in-frame clones and leaves out a portion. The repertoire holds a few million clones, 90% to 95% seen once, with 0.35% to 0.5% in the top ten. J lost 1 base, V lost 5 bases, and 5 bases had no gene match. This CDR3 contains 14 residues. The germline V gene encodes CDR1 SGHNT and CDR2 YYREEE (reference sequence). Turning to this clone: Its antigen is currently unknown. Within the sample, other DNA sequences also encode this same CDR3.

General study findings and limits: Depth was large, yet rarefaction showed that sorted-subset sequencing was incomplete.

The sample taken for sequencing was naive CD4+ T cells from PBMCs. Specified subset: CD45RA+ positively selected. The chain couples TRBV5-4 to TRBJ1-1, with 7 bases lining up with TRBD1. The sequence derives from a young man in good health. Some clones in this sample may be carry-over from other donors' samples. CDR3 nucleotide sequence: TGTGCCAGCAGTACCGGGACAGCGAACACTGAAGCTTTCTTT. This sequence encodes CASSTGTANTEAFF.